The 29 T cell receptor beta chains below were found in one sample sequenced in a study of T cells in Graves' hyperthyroidism and ophthalmopathy. Template material for amplifying TCR beta CDR3 regions consisted of RNA transcripts. Researchers ran a first-round RT-PCR on the TCR CDR3 using the HTBI primer set. TCRdb re-called the multiplex PCR reads with MiXCR, one entry per CDR3 protein. The sample has nearly 750,000 distinct CDR3 sequences; around 40% are singletons. The sample comprised blood. The source is a woman aged 35 to 49 with Graves' hyperthyroidism.

This clonotype was detected only a few times. This rearrangement joins TRBV5-1 to TRBJ1-1, with 8 bases that match TRBD1. Germline CDR1 and CDR2: SGHRS and YFSETQ. V shed 4 bases and J 6 bases; nucleotides not matched to a gene: 5. The CDR3 runs to 13 residues. CDR3 region: CASSPQGAAEAFF. The CDR3 nucleotides read TGCGCCAGCAGCCCCCAGGGGGCGGCTGAAGCTTTCTTT.

As regards this clonotype: A much larger clone differs from this one at a single base, so this may be a read error. The chain is built from TRBV4-3 and TRBJ2-5; 7 nucleotides align to TRBD1. V trimming: 3 bases; J trimming: 7 bases; junction bases outside the gene matches: 5. Germline-derived CDR1 and CDR2 are LGHNA and YSLEER. The CDR3 totals 13 residues. The CDR3 DNA sequence: TGCGCCAGCAGCCAGCTACCAGGGGGGACCCAGTACTTC. It is translated as CASSQLPGGTQYF.

The chain employs TRBV4-1 and TRBJ1-4; TRBD1 matches 11 bases. V gave up 4 bases and J gave up 8 bases; unmatched junction bases: 9. Looked up from germline, CDR1 is MGHRA and CDR2 is YSYEKL. The CDR3 loop spans 16 amino acids. The CDR3 reads CASSRPGTGGTEKLFF. For the CDR3, the DNA is TGCGCCAGCAGCCGCCCAGGGACAGGGGGGACGGAAAAACTGTTTTTT.

In this sample, this clonotype turned up many times. This chain connects TRBV12-3 or TRBV12-4 to TRBJ2-7; D is possibly TRBD2 (6 bases). This CDR3 is built from 14 residues. V was clipped by 10 bases and J by 3 bases, with 19 bases between them. The CDR3 nucleotides are TGTGCCATCCTCCGGTGGGGGGTTGGCTACGAGCAGTACTTC. Protein sequence: CAILRWGVGYEQYF.

The rearrangement joins TRBV15 to TRBJ1-2; 8 nucleotides match TRBD1. This CDR3 is built from 16 residues. Germline trimming cut 0 bases from V and 2 bases from J; bases unmatched to any gene: 5. Germline values: CDR1 LNHNV, CDR2 YYDKDF (reference sequence). The CDR3 spells CATSRDRGQGNYGYTF. The DNA of the CDR3 is TGTGCCACCAGCAGAGATAGAGGACAGGGAAACTATGGCTACACCTTC. Full variable domain (remainder filled in from reference TRBV15 and TRBJ1-2): DAMVIQNPRYQVTQFGKPVTLSCSQTLNHNVMYWYQQKSSQAPKLLFHYYDKDFNNEADTPDNFQSRRPNTSFCFLDIRSPGLGDTAMYLCATSRDRGQGNYGYTFGSGTRLTVV.

There are many counts of this clonotype. The V call is TRBV7-8, the J call TRBJ1-2; TRBD1 might be the D (5 bases). Per germline, CDR1 SGHVS and CDR2 FQNEAQ. The CDR3 extends over 18 amino acids. Between the trimmed V and J ends, which lost 2 bases and 7 bases, there was a span of 26 bases. The CDR3 DNA follows: TGTGCCAGCAGCTTAAGTCCCCCCAGGGCAGGCCAGAGTGGTGGCTACACCTTC. This encodes CASSLSPPRAGQSGGYTF. Together with reference TRBV7-8 and TRBJ1-2, the CDR3 gives the full variable domain: GAGVSQSPRYKVAKRGQDVALRCDPISGHVSLFWYQQALGQGPEFLTYFQNEAQLDKSGLPSDRFFAERPEGSVSTLKIQRTQQEDSAVYLCASSLSPPRAGQSGGYTFGSGTRLTVV.

The chain combines TRBV12-3 or TRBV12-4 with TRBJ2-2; a weak D match, TRBD2 (5 bases). The ends were cut back, 0 bases at V and 6 bases at J, with 14 bases in the middle. The CDR3 is made up of 16 amino acids. In DNA form, the CDR3 reads TGTGCCAGCAGTTTAGCGCACGGGGTGTTGGCCGGGGAGCTGTTTTTT. Translating it yields CASSLAHGVLAGELFF.

The V gene is TRBV29-1, the J gene TRBJ2-5; TRBD1 is a possible D gene (5 bases). Trimming cost V 3 bases and J 2 bases, with 7 bases left between them. CDR3 length equals 12 residues. Germline V gene data show CDR1 as SQVTM and CDR2 as ANQGSEA. The DNA of the CDR3 is TGCAGCGTTGACGCAGGGCAAGAGACCCAGTACTTC. This encodes CSVDAGQETQYF.

The V gene is TRBV7-9, the J gene TRBJ2-7, with TRBD2 matching 14 bases. The V gene end was trimmed by 3 bases and the J gene end by 5 bases; junction bases not matched to a gene: 9. Per germline, CDR1 SEHNR and CDR2 FQNEAQ (reference sequence). This CDR3 has 17 residues. CDR3 nucleotides: TGTGCCAGCAGCTTGGGACTAGCGGGAGCCTCACCCGACGAGCAGTACTTC. This gives the protein CASSLGLAGASPDEQYF.

This clonotype was observed many times. The J gene is TRBJ1-4, the V gene TRBV19; no firm D call. V was trimmed by 10 bases and J by 7 bases, leaving 16 bases between them. This CDR3 has 13 amino acids. Germline CDR1 and CDR2: LNHDA and SQIVND (reference sequence). The CDR3 sequence is CATQRSGGEKLFF. The CDR3, as DNA: TGTGCCACCCAAAGATCGGGAGGTGAAAAACTGTTTTTT.

This clonotype was counted ten times or more. This chain connects TRBV7-9 to TRBJ2-7; TRBD1 matches 9 bases. Per germline, CDR1 SEHNR and CDR2 FQNEAQ (reference sequence). The length of the CDR3 is 15 residues. With 4 bases clipped from V and 7 bases from J, the junction kept 11 bases outside the gene matches. CDR3 in amino acids: CASSSTGQGLLEQYF. The DNA of the CDR3 is TGTGCCAGCAGCTCCACGGGACAGGGCCTATTGGAGCAGTACTTC.

This clonotype appeared a few times. V gene TRBV7-9 combines with J gene TRBJ1-2, with 8 bases lining up with TRBD1. This CDR3 is built from 16 residues. V dropped 0 bases and J dropped 6; count of bases not matched to a gene: 9. Looked up from germline, CDR1 is SEHNR and CDR2 is FQNEAQ (reference sequence). The CDR3 loop reads CASSLAGTGVIDGYTF. The DNA of the CDR3 is TGTGCCAGCAGCTTAGCTGGGACAGGCGTTATCGATGGCTACACCTTC.

This clonotype was counted a few times. This sequence joins TRBV12-3 or TRBV12-4 and TRBJ2-7, with D unclear. The CDR3 has 15 amino acids. V lost 1 base, J lost 0 bases, and 10 bases lay in between. The chain's CDR3 is CASSLGTPASYEQYF. CDR3 nucleotides: TGTGCCAGCAGTTTAGGCACACCTGCCTCCTACGAGCAGTACTTC.

This clonotype was recorded many times. This chain links TRBV7-2 with TRBJ2-3; D gene ambiguous. Germline V gives CDR1 SGHTA, CDR2 FQGNSA. The germline V and J ends were trimmed by 2 bases and 3 bases, with 0 bases remaining between them. The CDR3 extends over 11 amino acids. CDR3 protein: CASSLTDTQYF. As DNA, the CDR3 is TGTGCCAGCAGCTTAACAGATACGCAGTATTTT.

This rearrangement joins TRBV6-5 to TRBJ1-2, with unresolved D. Germline assignment: CDR1 MNHEY and CDR2 SVGAGI. V was shortened by 7 bases and J by 1 base, with 7 bases between the two germline ends. CDR3 size: 12 residues. The CDR3 nucleotides are TGTGCCAGCACCTCGGATAACTATGGCTACACCTTC. It is translated as CASTSDNYGYTF.

The V call is TRBV9, the J call TRBJ1-2; maybe TRBD1 (5 bases). The V and J ends lost 7 bases and 4 bases respectively, with 20 bases between them. The CDR3 extends over 15 amino acids. Germline V CDR1 and CDR2: SGDLS, YYNGEE. CDR3 nucleotides: TGTGCCAGCTCACCGGGGGGTAGGACTCTCTATGGCTACACCTTC. Translated: CASSPGGRTLYGYTF.

This clonotype was picked up one time. The genes are TRBV5-6 and TRBJ2-7, with 9 bases aligning to TRBD1. In germline, CDR1 is SGHDT, CDR2 YYEEEE. The CDR3 is 13 residues long. V lost 6 bases to trimming and J lost 6 bases; unmatched junction nucleotides: 7. In DNA, the CDR3 is TGTGCCAGCACCTGGGGACAGGGCCTCGAGCAGTACTTC. Protein: CASTWGQGLEQYF. Looking up the rest from reference TRBV5-6 and TRBJ2-7 gives the full variable domain: DAGVTQSPTHLIKTRGQQVTLRCSPKSGHDTVSWYQQALGQGPQFIFQYYEEEERQRGNFPDRFSGHQFPNYSSELNVNALLLGDSALYLCASTWGQGLEQYFGPGTRLTVT.

CDR3 DNA sequence: TGTGCCAGCAGCAGGGCCGAGCAGTACTTC. Residues: CASSRAEQYF. The chain links TRBV28 to TRBJ2-7, with D possibly being TRBD1 (5 bases). This CDR3 spans 10 amino acids. V lost 6 bases and J lost 6, with 6 bases in between. Germline lookup yields CDR1 MDHEN and CDR2 SYDVKM.

In its sample, this clonotype was seen many times. The chain couples TRBV7-2 to TRBJ1-1; TRBD1 might be the D (5 bases). The CDR3 totals 16 residues. Trimming left V 1 base short and J 4 bases short, with 16 bases between. In germline, CDR1 is SGHTA, CDR2 FQGNSA. The DNA for the CDR3 is TGTGCCAGCAGCTTAGATGGAGGGGCAGGGATCACTGAAGCTTTCTTT. Its translation: CASSLDGGAGITEAFF.

Ten or more counts support this clonotype. The chain has TRBV29-1 and TRBJ2-7; D unclear. This CDR3 is 12 amino acids long. Trimming stripped 0 bases from V and 7 bases from J, with 10 bases between. Germline assignment: CDR1 SQVTM and CDR2 ANQGSEA. CDR3 sequence: CSVEDGYPEQYF. The CDR3 DNA reads as TGCAGCGTTGAAGACGGTTATCCGGAGCAGTACTTC.

The V and J genes are TRBV5-1 and TRBJ2-7, with D possibly being TRBD2 (6 bases). The germline V gene encodes CDR1 SGHRS and CDR2 YFSETQ. Trimming removed 2 bases from V and 1 base from J, with 25 bases in between. This CDR3 spans 19 amino acids. The CDR3 here is CASSFGFLPTRGRSYEQYF. The CDR3 nucleotides are TGCGCCAGCAGCTTCGGTTTCCTCCCCACCCGAGGGAGGTCCTACGAGCAGTACTTC.

This chain joins TRBV24-1 and TRBJ2-6; D remains unclear. CDR1 and CDR2 from the germline V gene are KGHDR and SFDVKD. The V end lost 1 base, the J end lost 1 base, and 7 bases lay between the germline ends. The CDR3 consists of 16 residues. The CDR3 spells CATSDFPESGANVLTF. CDR3 DNA: TGTGCCACCAGTGATTTTCCCGAATCTGGGGCCAACGTCCTGACTTTC.

This clonotype has at least ten counts. This chain links TRBV12-3 or TRBV12-4 with TRBJ1-1; D unclear. Trimming removed 4 bases from V and 3 bases from J, with 12 bases in between. CDR3 size: 14 residues. The DNA of the CDR3 is TGTGCCAGCAGTTCCCCGGATAGGGACACTGAAGCTTTCTTT. Translated: CASSSPDRDTEAFF.

As concerns this clonotype: Since the CDR3 does not end with the conserved phenylalanine or tryptophan, this likely comes from a read error. The limits of the CDR3 on the DNA are not certain, so only TCRdb's listed CDR3 is given. The chain couples TRBV5-1 to TRBJ1-2. The CDR3 sequence runs 9 residues, both termini included. Per the germline V gene, CDR1 is SGHRS and CDR2 is YFSETQ. The chain's CDR3 is CASSFLAGE.

The table lists this clonotype with a count of one. This chain connects TRBV7-9 to TRBJ2-7, with D hard to call. The V end lost 7 bases, the J end lost 5 bases, and 12 bases lay between the germline ends. The CDR3 totals 12 residues. The V gene's germline CDR1 is SEHNR and CDR2 FQNEAQ (reference sequence). The CDR3 DNA follows: TGTGCCAGCACCCCCCGAGGTAACGAGCAGTACTTC. This codes for CASTPRGNEQYF.

There are many counts of this clonotype. The chain combines TRBV7-8 with TRBJ1-6; D not certain. V lost 4 bases to trimming and J lost 9 bases, with 16 bases between them. The CDR3 covers 15 residues. In germline, CDR1 is SGHVS, CDR2 FQNEAQ. The CDR3 sequence is CASSWEVPSSSPLHF. The CDR3 bases are TGTGCCAGCAGCTGGGAAGTGCCCAGCTCTTCACCCCTCCACTTT.

Concerning this clonotype: At one of its ends the junction is not consistent with the germline gene, which may arise from a read error. The chain combines TRBV7-3 with TRBJ1-2, with no clear D. The length of the CDR3 is 13 residues. Germline V gene sequence: CDR1 SGHTA, CDR2 FQGTGA. This chain's CDR3 is CASSQMGNYGYTF. In DNA, the CDR3 is TGCGCCAGCAGCCAAATGGGGAACTATGGCTACACCTTC. Using reference TRBV7-3 and TRBJ1-2 for the parts outside the CDR3, the full variable domain is GAGVSQTPSNKVTEKGKYVELRCDPISGHTALYWYRQSLGQGPEFLIYFQGTGAADDSGLPNDRFFAVRPEGSVSTLKIQRTERGDSAVYLCASSQMGNYGYTFGSGTRLTVV.

This clonotype has just one count. This clone may be a read error of a much larger clone one base away. The J gene is TRBJ1-6, the V gene TRBV7-3; tentatively, D is TRBD1 (6 bases). The CDR3 covers 17 residues. Trimming shortened V by 6 bases and J by 13 bases, and 28 bases separated the two germline ends. Germline-derived CDR1 and CDR2 are SGHTA and FQGTGA. The CDR3 nucleotides are TGTGCCAGCAGAACTCCCCCGAACAGGGTGGTTTCTGATCCCCTCCACTTT. Protein product: CASRTPPNRVVSDPLHF. The whole variable domain, filled in from reference TRBV7-3 and TRBJ1-6, reads GAGVSQTPSNKVTEKGKYVELRCDPISGHTALYWYRQSLGQGPEFLIYFQGTGAADDSGLPNDRFFAVRPEGSVSTLKIQRTERGDSAVYLCASRTPPNRVVSDPLHFGNGTRLTVT.

This clonotype was detected ten times or more. This chain connects TRBV5-1 to TRBJ1-2, with 8 bases that match TRBD1. CDR1 is SGHRS, CDR2 YFSETQ, per germline. The CDR3 runs to 14 residues. The V and J ends lost 4 bases and 4 bases, in that order; junction bases with no gene match: 6. This CDR3 is CASSGDRTTYGYTF. For the CDR3, the DNA is TGCGCCAGCAGCGGGGACAGGACTACCTATGGCTACACCTTC.